A selection of T cell receptor beta chains follows, all from one sample in a study of breast tumors, draining lymph nodes, adjacent tissues. TCRdb reanalysed the multiplex PCR reads using MiXCR and keeps one entry per CDR3 protein. The sample gives 200,000 or so distinct CDR3 sequences, roughly 29% of which show up once; 4% to 5.5% is in the top ten. Input material: axillary lymph node tissue. The receptors were sampled from a female donor with breast cancer. Some clones in this sample may be carry-over from other donors' samples. Both conserved end residues are part of each CDR3. D genes are given only for firm matches. Where a row states a size, it is once, few, many or the class of an expanded clone; other rows omit it.

v_call	j_call	d_call	clone_size	cdr3_nt	cdr3_aa
TRBV5-5	TRBJ1-2	TRBD1	many	TGTGCCAGCAGCGTGACAGGGGGCCCTGGCTATGGCTACACCTTC	CASSVTGGPGYGYTF
TRBV6-1	TRBJ2-7	TRBD1	many	TGTGCCAGCAGTGGCGACAGGGACGGCGAGCAGTACTTC	CASSGDRDGEQYF
TRBV6-1	TRBJ2-5	TRBD1	many	TGTGCCAGCAGTGAAGAGGTCAGGGGGTATGATTCGGAGACCCAGTACTTC	CASSEEVRGYDSETQYF
TRBV14	TRBJ2-3	TRBD2	many	TGTGCCAGCAGCCAAGAATTGGCCTCGGGGACTAGCGGGGGTGGTGGGGATACGCAGTATTTT	CASSQELASGTSGGGGDTQYF
TRBV29-1	TRBJ2-1	NA	many	TGCAGCGTACAGAAGGGCTCCTACAATGAGCAGTTCTTC	CSVQKGSYNEQFF
TRBV7-2	TRBJ1-1	TRBD1	NA	TGTGCCAGCAGCCCCAGGGGGGGGAACACTGAAGCTTTCTTT	CASSPRGGNTEAFF
TRBV5-6	TRBJ2-1	NA	once	TGTGCCAGCAGCTTGTTCCAGGGCGGTGACAATGAGCAGTTCTTC	CASSLFQGGDNEQFF
TRBV18	TRBJ2-7	NA	many	TGTGCCAGCTCACCAAAAACCGAGCAGTACTTC	CASSPKTEQYF
TRBV18	TRBJ1-2	TRBD1	many	TGTGCCAGTAGCAGGACAGGGGATGGCTACACCTTC	CASSRTGDGYTF
TRBV5-4	TRBJ1-1	NA	NA	TGTGCCAGCAGCAAACCTGCCGGGGGTTATTCGAACACTGAAGCTTTCTTT	CASSKPAGGYSNTEAFF
TRBV7-2	TRBJ2-5	TRBD2	NA	TGTGCCAGCAGCTACGGACTAGCGGGGGGGGCCCAAGAGACCCAGTACTTC	CASSYGLAGGAQETQYF
TRBV15	TRBJ2-5	NA	many	TGTGCCACCAGCCCCTCCCCCCCTCGAGTCGACAGGAAAGAGACCCAGTACTTC	CATSPSPPRVDRKETQYF
TRBV19	TRBJ2-2	NA	many	TGTGCCAGCACCCGATCCGGGACAAACACCGGGGAGCTGTTTTTT	CASTRSGTNTGELFF
TRBV7-2	TRBJ2-1	TRBD2	NA	TGTGCCAGCCTAGCGGGATGGAATGAGCAGTTCTTC	CASLAGWNEQFF
TRBV20-1	TRBJ1-5	TRBD1	many	TGCAGTGCTTTGGACAGGATCCTCAATCAGCCCCAGCATTTT	CSALDRILNQPQHF
TRBV24-1	TRBJ2-3	TRBD2	many	TGTGCCACCAGTGATCGGACTAGCGGGGGCACAGATACGCAGTATTTT	CATSDRTSGGTDTQYF
TRBV7-8	TRBJ2-1	TRBD2	NA	TGTGCCAGCAGACTAGCGGGGGGACTCTACAATGAGCAGTTCTTC	CASRLAGGLYNEQFF
TRBV29-1	TRBJ1-5	NA	NA	TGCAGCGTTAACTTCCGGACTAGCGGGAGCTACGAGCATTTT	CSVNFRTSGSYEHF
TRBV7-3	TRBJ2-1	TRBD1	NA	TGTGCCAGCAGCTTGAAGACAGGGGGGACAAATGAGCAGTTCTTC	CASSLKTGGTNEQFF
TRBV20-1	TRBJ1-5	NA	many	TGCAGTGCTACCCAAAACCGACGGGATCAGCCCCAGCATTTT	CSATQNRRDQPQHF
TRBV6-5	TRBJ1-6	NA	many	TGTGCCAGCAGCCCTTCTAGGAAGGTCCAGCATTCACCCCTCCACTTT	CASSPSRKVQHSPLHF
TRBV20-1	TRBJ1-4	TRBD1	NA	TGCAGTGCTACAGGGGGCGGGACAGGTACTGAAAAACTGTTTTTT	CSATGGGTGTEKLFF
TRBV20-1	TRBJ1-5	NA	NA	TGCAGTGCTAGCACGCGGGAGGGTAGCAATCAGCCCCAGCATTTT	CSASTREGSNQPQHF
TRBV28	TRBJ2-7	NA	few	TGTGCCAGCAGTCCGGGGACTTGGGAATCGGGGTCCTACGAGCAGTACTTC	CASSPGTWESGSYEQYF
TRBV6-5	TRBJ2-7	TRBD1	once	TGTGCCAGCAGTTACTACAGGGGGCTGGTAGCGCAGTACTTC	CASSYYRGLVAQYF
TRBV2	TRBJ1-2	TRBD1	many	TGTGCCAGCAGGGACAGGCTAGATACCTTC	CASRDRLDTF
TRBV29-1	TRBJ2-5	NA	NA	TGCAGCGTTGTTCCGACAGAGGAGACCCAGTACTTC	CSVVPTEETQYF
TRBV15	TRBJ2-5	TRBD1	many	TGTGCCACCAGCAGAGAGACAGGGGTGGTAGAGACCCAGTACTTC	CATSRETGVVETQYF
TRBV6-1	TRBJ1-6	NA	many	TGTGCCAGCAGGGGGGGGTTTGGCAATTCACCCCTCCACTTT	CASRGGFGNSPLHF
TRBV19	TRBJ1-1	NA	NA	TGTGCCAGTAGTTCCCTAGCCCGGACCGTGGCCAAGACTGAAACTTTCTTT	CASSSLARTVAKTETFF
TRBV7-3	TRBJ2-5	NA	many	TGTGCCAGCAGCTTGGTAGCCCGCGAGACCCAGTACTTC	CASSLVARETQYF
TRBV5-8	TRBJ1-5	NA	many	TGTGCCAGCAGCTTGTGGGGGGCTGGGCAGCCCCAGCATTTT	CASSLWGAGQPQHF
TRBV2	TRBJ2-5	TRBD2	many	TGTGCCAGCGGAGGTGGCACCGGGACTAGGACTCAAGAGACCCAGTACTTC	CASGGGTGTRTQETQYF
TRBV7-9	TRBJ2-5	NA	NA	TGTGCCAGCAGGACAGACCTCAGAGGGACCCAGTACTTC	CASRTDLRGTQYF
TRBV5-1	TRBJ2-5	NA	many	TGCGCCAGCAGCTCCGGGGTTATGGCCCAGTACTTC	CASSSGVMAQYF
TRBV11-2	TRBJ2-5	TRBD1	many	TGTGCCAGCAGCTTAGAGGGCACAGGGGGCGAGACCCAGTACTTC	CASSLEGTGGETQYF
TRBV7-2	TRBJ2-1	NA	many	TGTGCCAGCAGCTTACATGGCGGGGGCGGTGGTGATGAGCAGTTCTTC	CASSLHGGGGGDEQFF
TRBV5-1	TRBJ1-2	TRBD1	many	TGCGCCAGCGGTCCGGGACAGGGAGGCGGTGGCTACACCTTC	CASGPGQGGGGYTF
TRBV28	TRBJ2-3	TRBD1	NA	TGTGCCAGCAGTCCGGACAGGGCTGCAGATACGCAGTATTTT	CASSPDRAADTQYF
TRBV6-4	TRBJ1-3	NA	NA	TGTGCCAGCAGATCCGAGGGGAGCTCTGGGAACACCGTATATTTT	CASRSEGSSGNTVYF
TRBV6-4	TRBJ2-5	NA	few	TGTGCCAGCAGTGAGATCAGAAGAGACCAGTACTTC	CASSEIRRDQYF
TRBV29-1	TRBJ2-1	NA	NA	TGCAGCGGTTACAATGAGCAGTTCTTC	CSGYNEQFF
TRBV7-8	TRBJ1-6	NA	many	TGTGCCAGCAGCTTAGGGCATAAGATTAATTCACCCCTCCACTTT	CASSLGHKINSPLHF
TRBV11-3	TRBJ2-3	TRBD2	many	TGTGCCAGCAGCCCTTCGGGACTAGCCAATACGCAGTATTTT	CASSPSGLANTQYF
TRBV7-2	TRBJ2-3	NA	NA	NA	CASSFYICSADVNTDTQYF
TRBV20-1	TRBJ1-2	NA	many	TGCAGTGCTAGGAGTAGAAATGGCTACACCTTC	CSARSRNGYTF
TRBV19	TRBJ1-2	TRBD1	many	TGTGCCAGTAGTACCGGACAGGCAGGGAACTATGGCTACACCTTC	CASSTGQAGNYGYTF
TRBV20-1	TRBJ2-7	NA	many	TGCAGTGCTAGAGATGGGGGTTACGAGCAGTACTTC	CSARDGGYEQYF
TRBV30	TRBJ1-2	NA	many	TGTGCCTCAACAGGGAACTATGGCTACACCTTC	CASTGNYGYTF
TRBV15	TRBJ2-7	TRBD1	many	TGTGCCACCAGCAGAGATAGGGGGACAGGGTATAACGAGCAGTACTTC	CATSRDRGTGYNEQYF
TRBV29-1	TRBJ2-5	NA	many	TGCAGCGTCACAACAGTGTTGGAGACCCAGTACTTC	CSVTTVLETQYF
TRBV7-3	TRBJ2-5	TRBD1	NA	TGTGCCAGCAGTGACTCCGGGACAGGGGGAGAGACCCAGTACTTC	CASSDSGTGGETQYF
TRBV19	TRBJ1-2	NA	many	TGTGCCAGTAGTACCTCCAAGGGTCGAGCTAACTATGGCTACACCTTC	CASSTSKGRANYGYTF
TRBV7-2	TRBJ2-1	TRBD2	NA	TGTGCCAGCAGTTTTAAGACTAGCGGGAGGTCCTCCCTCCTTCGAGGCGATGAGCAGTTCTTC	CASSFKTSGRSSLLRGDEQFF
TRBV5-1	TRBJ2-1	TRBD2	many	TGCGCCAGCAGCTCGGGGGGGTTCTACAATGAGCAGTTCTTC	CASSSGGFYNEQFF